Shown below are 2 T cell receptor beta chains from a single sample sequenced in a study of sequential checkpoint blockade in melanoma. Some clones are missing from TCRdb's copy, which holds only in-frame ones; the method was immunoSEQ multiplex PCR. The table shows 15,000 to 20,000 clones, with around 70% occurring only once. As for treatment: randomized to nivolumab then ipilimumab (arm A) or the reverse (arm B). The sample consisted of CD8+ T cells sorted from blood (inferred from file names), taken from a patient given nivolumab and ipilimumab in sequence. These receptor sequences come from a human donor with melanoma.

The chain combines TRBV27 with TRBJ1-3; D uncertain. Germline CDR1 reads MNHEY; CDR2 reads SMNVEV (reference sequence). This CDR3 spans 15 amino acids. Trimming took off 4 bases at V and 0 bases at J, with 10 bases between the two ends. In DNA, the CDR3 is TGTGCCAGCAGTTCGGCCAGGTACTCTGGAAACACCATATATTTT. This encodes CASSSARYSGNTIYF.

The chain recombines TRBV15 with TRBJ2-7, with a weak D call TRBD1 (5 bases). CDR1 and CDR2 (germline): LNHNV, YYDKDF (reference sequence). Between the trimmed V and J ends, which lost 0 bases and 0 bases, there was a span of 9 bases. The CDR3 totals 15 residues. The CDR3 nucleotides read TGTGCCACCAGCAGAGATCGTGACAGCTCCTACGAGCAGTACTTC. The encoded protein is CATSRDRDSSYEQYF.